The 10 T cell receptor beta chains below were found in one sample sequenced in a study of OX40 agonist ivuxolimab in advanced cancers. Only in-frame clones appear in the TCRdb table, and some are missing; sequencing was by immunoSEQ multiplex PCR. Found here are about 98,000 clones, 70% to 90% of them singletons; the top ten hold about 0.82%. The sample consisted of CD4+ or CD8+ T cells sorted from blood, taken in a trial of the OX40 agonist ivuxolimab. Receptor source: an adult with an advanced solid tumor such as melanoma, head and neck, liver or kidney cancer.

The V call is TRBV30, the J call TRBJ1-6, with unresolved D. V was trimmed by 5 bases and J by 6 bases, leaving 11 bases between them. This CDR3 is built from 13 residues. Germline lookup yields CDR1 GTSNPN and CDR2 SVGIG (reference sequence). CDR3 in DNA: TGTGCCTGGGATGCAGCCCCTAATTCACCCCTCCACTTT. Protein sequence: CAWDAAPNSPLHF.

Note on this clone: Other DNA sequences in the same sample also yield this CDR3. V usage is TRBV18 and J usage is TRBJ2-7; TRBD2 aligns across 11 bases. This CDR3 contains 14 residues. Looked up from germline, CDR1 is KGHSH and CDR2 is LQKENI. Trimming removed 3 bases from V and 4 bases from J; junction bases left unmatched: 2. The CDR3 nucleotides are TGTGCCAGCTCACCCACTAGCGGGAGATACGAGCAGTACGTC. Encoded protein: CASSPTSGRYEQYV.

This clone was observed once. The CDR3 DNA is TGTGCCAGCAGTTCACTGCCGAACACTGAAGCTTTCTTT. It is translated as CASSSLPNTEAFF. The chain has TRBV6-5 and TRBJ1-1; D is unresolved. The V end was cut by 4 bases, the J end by 1 base, with 7 bases between. The germline V gene has CDR1 MNHEY and CDR2 SVGAGI. The CDR3 is 13 amino acids.

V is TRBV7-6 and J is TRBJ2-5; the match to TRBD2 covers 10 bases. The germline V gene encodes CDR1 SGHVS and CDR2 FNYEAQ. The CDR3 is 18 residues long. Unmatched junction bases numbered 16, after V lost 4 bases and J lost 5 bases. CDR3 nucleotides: TGTGCCAGCAGCTCTTTCGGAGCTAGCGGGAGTGGAGGCGAGACCCAGTACTTC. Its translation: CASSSFGASGSGGETQYF.

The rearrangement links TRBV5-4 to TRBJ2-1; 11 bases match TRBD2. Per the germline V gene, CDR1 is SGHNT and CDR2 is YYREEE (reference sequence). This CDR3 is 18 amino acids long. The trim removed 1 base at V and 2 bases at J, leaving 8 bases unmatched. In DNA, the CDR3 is TGTGCCAGCAGCTTGAAAACTAGCGGGAGTTATACCTACAATGAGCAGTTCTTC. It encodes CASSLKTSGSYTYNEQFF.

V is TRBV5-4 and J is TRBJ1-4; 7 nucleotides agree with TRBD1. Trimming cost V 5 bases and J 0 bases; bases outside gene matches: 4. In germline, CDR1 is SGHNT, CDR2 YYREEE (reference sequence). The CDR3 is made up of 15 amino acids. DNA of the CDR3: TGTGCCAGCAGTCTAGACAGGGCAACTAATGAAAAACTGTTTTTT. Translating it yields CASSLDRATNEKLFF. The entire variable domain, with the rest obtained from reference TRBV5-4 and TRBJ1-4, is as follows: ETGVTQSPTHLIKTRGQQVTLRCSSQSGHNTVSWYQQALGQGPQFIFQYYREEENGRGNFPPRFSGLQFPNYSSELNVNALELDDSALYLCASSLDRATNEKLFFGSGTQLSVL.

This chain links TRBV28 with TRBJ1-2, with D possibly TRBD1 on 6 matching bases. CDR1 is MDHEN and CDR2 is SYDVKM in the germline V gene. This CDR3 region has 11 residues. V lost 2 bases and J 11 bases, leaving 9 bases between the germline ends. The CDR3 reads CASSLRQGYTF. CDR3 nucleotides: TGTGCCAGCAGTTTAAGGCAGGGGTACACCTTC.

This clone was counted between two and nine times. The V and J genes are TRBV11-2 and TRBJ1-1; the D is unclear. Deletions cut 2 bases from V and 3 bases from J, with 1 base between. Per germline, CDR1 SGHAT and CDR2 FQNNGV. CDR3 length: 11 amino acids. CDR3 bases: TGTGCCAGCAGCTTATACACTGAAGCTTTCTTT. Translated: CASSLYTEAFF. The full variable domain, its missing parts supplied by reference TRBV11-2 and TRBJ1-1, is EAGVAQSPRYKIIEKRQSVAFWCNPISGHATLYWYQQILGQGPKLLIQFQNNGVVDDSQLPKDRFSAERLKGVDSTLKIQPAKLEDSAVYLCASSLYTEAFFGQGTRLTVV.

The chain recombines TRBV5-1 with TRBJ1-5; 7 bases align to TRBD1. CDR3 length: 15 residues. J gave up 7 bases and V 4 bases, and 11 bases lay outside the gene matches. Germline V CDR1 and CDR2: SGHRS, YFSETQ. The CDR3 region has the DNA TGCGCCAGCAGCGTTCAGGGGGGTTACGACCAGCCCCAGCATTTT. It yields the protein CASSVQGGYDQPQHF.

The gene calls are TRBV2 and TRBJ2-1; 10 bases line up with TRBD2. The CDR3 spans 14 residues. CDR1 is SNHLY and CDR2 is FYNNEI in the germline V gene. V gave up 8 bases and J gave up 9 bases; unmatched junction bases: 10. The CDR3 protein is CASLSLAGNTEQFF. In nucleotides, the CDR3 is TGTGCCAGCCTTTCACTAGCGGGGAATACTGAGCAGTTCTTC.